This entry concerns a single T cell receptor beta chain. Antigen unknown. The data originate from a study of cytomegalovirus exposure and HLA in healthy donors. This PCR relied on a set of 60 Vbeta primers and 13 Jbeta primers. Generated by immunoSEQ multiplex PCR, the TCRdb table keeps only in-frame clones and is missing some. This table has about 100,000 clones, under 80% appearing once. The study's findings and limits: Accounts indicate the classifier identified cytomegalovirus status with strong specificity and sensitivity. From TCR beta sequences, most subjects' HLA-A and HLA-B alleles were reportedly predicted accurately.

The germline CDR1 and CDR2 sequences are LNHNV and YYDKDF (reference sequence). V was clipped by 5 bases and J by 4 bases, with 14 bases between them. The CDR3 loop spans 14 amino acids. This TCR came from a middle-aged man in good health and CMV-seronegative. J is TRBJ1-2 and V is TRBV15; tentatively, D is TRBD1 (5 bases). Sequencing was carried out using PBMCs. The CDR3 reads CATSRGGVSYGYTF. The CDR3 nucleotides read TGTGCCACCAGCCGGGGGGGGGTCTCCTATGGCTACACCTTC.